Listed below are T cell receptor beta chains from one sample, sequenced in a study of T cells in localized non-small cell lung cancer. Assay: immunoSEQ multiplex PCR; the TCRdb copy retains only in-frame clones and omits some. Of 1,600 or so clones in the sample, around 29% were seen once. The sequences come from lung tumor tissue, collected before any cancer treatment. Receptors were obtained from a female donor older than 55 with stage II lung adenocarcinoma. Both conserved end residues are part of each CDR3.

v_call cdr3_length cdr3_aa
TRBV11-3 17 CASSLGIGQGAADTQYF
TRBV28 12 CASSFLRRSYTF
TRBV9 13 CASSVDPGETQYF
TRBV19 13 CATGPPYNQPQHF
TRBV12-2 16 CASRLAPGEVDNEQFF
TRBV15 15 CATSSGGLFGNTIYF
TRBV9 12 CASSTGPTEAFF
TRBV19 14 CASSIQGGGDEQYF
TRBV11-3 15 CASSFPGQENTEAFF
TRBV19 15 CASSIFREGNEKLFF
TRBV11-3 14 CASSPQRYQETQYF
TRBV6-8 13 CAIQDRSNYGYTF
TRBV19 14 CASSIGTGRGDQYF
TRBV9 15 CASSQSSGRYNEQFF
TRBV11-3 15 CASSQGLADSYEQYF
TRBV11-3 17 CASSLEGLAGEGNEQFF
TRBV18 15 CASSPPSQKGREQYF
TRBV28 15 CASSLWGRRRTEAFF
TRBV14 15 CASSPLGQRQETQYF
TRBV18 14 CASSPGTANYEQYF
TRBV9 13 CASSLGQDYGYTF
TRBV30 13 CAWRGTVQGPQHF
TRBV30 14 CACGLGSANYGYTF
TRBV5-1 16 CASSPSLEGGSEKLFF
TRBV30 11 CAWTGLGEQFF
TRBV6-8 12 CASSYWGTEAFF
TRBV9 15 CASSVAGTSQETQYF
TRBV6-8 12 CASSYSTGEQFF
TRBV10-2 12 CASSQASFEAFF
TRBV14 14 CASSPTLNTGELFF
TRBV12-2 16 CASRGTRASGANVLTF
TRBV6-8 13 CASSDKGTGELFF
TRBV6-8 15 CASSNGGYPSYEQYF
TRBV10-2 16 CASRPDRGTSNQPQHF
TRBV6-8 13 CASRSQTTGELFF
TRBV11-3 14 CASSQTGGLYEQYF
TRBV25-1 13 CASSTRNSYGYTF
TRBV6-8 18 CASSLKRLAGALGNEQFF
TRBV6-8 13 CASSSQGGYGYTF
TRBV18 14 CAASGEGFSGELFF
TRBV18 15 CASSSTGRGVTEAFF
TRBV30 12 CAWGRHMTEAFF
TRBV5-1 14 CASSWDSRQNEQYF
TRBV9 15 CASSVDNRHTDTQYF
TRBV6-8 13 CASSGTGVGEQYF
TRBV19 15 CASSIVSSGANVLTF